This is a list of T cell receptor beta chains from one sample in a study of cytomegalovirus exposure and HLA in healthy donors. This table comes from immunoSEQ multiplex PCR, and its TCRdb copy is limited to in-frame clones, with some not included. The data contain more than 95,000 clones, 65% to 80% of them singletons. Sequenced sample: PBMCs. The receptors come from a woman between 35 and 50 years old in good health and CMV-seropositive. Each CDR3 is given with its conserved first and last residue. D genes are given only for firm matches. Clone size is stated in some rows and not others, as once, few, many or a class when expanded.

j_gene	v_gene	d_gene	abundance	CDR3aa	CDR3nt
TRBJ1-5	TRBV7-9	-	-	CASSYTNQPQHF	TGTGCCAGCAGCTATACTAATCAGCCCCAGCATTTT
TRBJ2-6	TRBV5-6	-	-	CASSFLNQASGANVLTF	TGTGCCAGCAGCTTTCTGAACCAGGCTTCTGGGGCCAACGTCCTGACTTTC
TRBJ2-7	TRBV6-1	-	-	CASTNTGTYEQYF	TGTGCCAGCACTAACACAGGGACCTACGAGCAGTACTTC
TRBJ2-5	TRBV6-5	TRBD2	-	CASSYSGSGETQYF	TGTGCCAGCAGTTACAGCGGGAGCGGTGAGACCCAGTACTTC
TRBJ1-2	TRBV6-1	TRBD1	-	CASSEVWDSYYGYTF	TGTGCCAGCAGTGAAGTGTGGGACAGCTACTATGGCTACACCTTC
TRBJ1-2	TRBV5-1	-	-	CASSPVGGRDYGYTF	TGCGCCAGCAGCCCGGTGGGGGGTCGAGACTATGGCTACACCTTC
TRBJ2-3	TRBV10-1	-	-	CASRPGTFPEDTQYF	TGCGCCAGCCGCCCTGGGACATTTCCTGAAGATACGCAGTATTTT
TRBJ2-1	TRBV5-1	TRBD2	-	CASSSREGLYNEQFF	TGCGCCAGCAGCTCTCGGGAGGGCCTCTACAATGAGCAGTTCTTC
TRBJ2-1	TRBV5-1	-	-	CASSLLALQEQFF	TGCGCCAGCAGCCTGTTAGCGCTGCAGGAGCAGTTCTTC
TRBJ2-7	TRBV11-1	-	-	CASSLRFRTENEQYF	TGTGCCAGCAGCTTACGGTTTAGGACAGAAAACGAGCAGTACTTC
TRBJ2-7	TRBV6-5	TRBD1	-	CASSSSGTATYEQYF	TGTGCCAGCAGTTCTTCCGGGACAGCAACCTACGAGCAGTACTTC
TRBJ2-3	TRBV5-1	TRBD2	few	CASTGGGRASTDTQYF	TGCGCCAGCACCGGCGGCGGGAGGGCTAGCACAGATACGCAGTATTTT
TRBJ2-1	TRBV28	-	-	CASDSSVSSYNEQFF	TGTGCCAGTGACAGTTCAGTTAGCTCCTACAATGAGCAGTTCTTC
TRBJ1-1	TRBV6-5	-	-	CASGRNTEAFF	TGTGCCAGCGGGAGGAACACTGAAGCTTTCTTT
TRBJ2-7	TRBV19	TRBD1	-	CASSIQGAYEQYF	TGTGCCAGTAGTATACAGGGGGCCTACGAGCAGTACTTC
TRBJ2-5	TRBV6-5	TRBD2	-	CASRLAEETQYF	TGTGCCAGCAGACTAGCGGAAGAGACCCAGTACTTC
TRBJ1-1	TRBV19	TRBD1	-	CASSIWAPGQGAPEAFF	TGTGCCAGTAGTATCTGGGCGCCGGGACAGGGGGCTCCTGAAGCTTTCTTT
TRBJ1-1	TRBV18	-	-	CASSPKHPNTEAFF	TGTGCCAGCTCCCCGAAACACCCGAACACTGAAGCTTTCTTT
TRBJ2-2	TRBV14	-	-	CASSQARNTGELFF	TGTGCCAGCAGCCAAGCGAGGAACACCGGGGAGCTGTTTTTT
TRBJ1-6	TRBV6-1	-	-	CASEAGRNSPLHF	TGTGCCAGCGAAGCAGGGAGGAATTCACCCCTCCACTTT
TRBJ2-5	TRBV11-2	-	-	CASSLRDTLQETQYF	TGTGCCAGCAGCTTGCGAGACACCCTCCAAGAGACCCAGTACTTC
TRBJ2-2	TRBV7-3	TRBD2	-	CASSRGLAGLGELFF	TGTGCCAGCAGCCGGGGACTAGCGGGATTGGGGGAGCTGTTTTTT
TRBJ2-1	TRBV19	-	-	CASSGIGSYNEQFF	TGTGCCAGTAGCGGGATCGGGTCCTACAATGAGCAGTTCTTC
TRBJ1-1	TRBV7-9	TRBD1	many	CASSFLQGTEAFF	TGTGCCAGCAGCTTCCTACAGGGGACGGAAGCTTTCTTT
TRBJ1-5	TRBV28	TRBD1	once	CASSYPLGGRTNQPQHF	TGTGCCAGCAGTTACCCTCTAGGGGGCCGGACTAATCAGCCCCAGCATTTT
TRBJ1-1	TRBV5-1	-	-	CASSFRAGSNTEAFF	TGCGCCAGCAGCTTCAGGGCAGGCTCGAACACTGAAGCTTTCTTT
TRBJ1-1	TRBV5-1	-	-	CASSLDRVGAFF	TGCGCCAGCAGCTTGGACAGGGTAGGAGCTTTCTTT
TRBJ1-1	TRBV28	TRBD1	-	CASSTDRGRYTEAFF	TGTGCCAGCAGCACAGACAGGGGGAGGTACACTGAAGCTTTCTTT
TRBJ2-7	TRBV6-1	TRBD1	-	CASSVDRVVVEQYF	TGTGCCAGCAGTGTGGACAGGGTCGTGGTCGAGCAGTACTTC
TRBJ1-2	TRBV29-1	TRBD1	-	CSVGQDREGYTF	TGCAGCGTTGGGCAAGACAGGGAAGGCTACACCTTC
TRBJ2-7	TRBV6-1	TRBD2	once	CASSEIGGTAEQYF	TGTGCCAGCAGTGAAATCGGGGGGACTGCCGAGCAGTACTTC
TRBJ1-4	TRBV6-4	-	-	CALGRESTEKLFF	TGTGCCCTCGGAAGGGAGTCCACTGAAAAACTGTTTTTT
TRBJ1-2	TRBV28	-	-	CASSPGGVGWADYGYTF	TGTGCCAGCAGCCCCGGGGGGGTTGGTTGGGCGGACTATGGCTACACCTTC
TRBJ2-7	TRBV7-9	-	-	CASSPGLDRWEQYF	TGTGCCAGCAGCCCGGGACTTGATCGGTGGGAGCAGTACTTC
TRBJ2-1	TRBV7-2	TRBD2	-	CASSLDSGNWNEQFF	TGTGCCAGCAGCTTAGACAGCGGGAACTGGAATGAGCAGTTCTTC
TRBJ2-7	TRBV27	-	-	CASSLTRQSGLYEQYF	TGTGCCAGCAGTCTAACACGACAGTCTGGCCTCTACGAGCAGTACTTC
TRBJ2-7	TRBV5-1	TRBD2	-	CASSLAGGFGDEQYF	TGCGCCAGCAGCTTAGCGGGAGGGTTTGGCGACGAGCAGTACTTC
TRBJ2-1	TRBV5-1	TRBD1	-	CASSLGDRNNEQFF	TGCGCCAGCAGCTTGGGGGACAGGAACAATGAGCAGTTCTTC
TRBJ2-2	TRBV7-2	TRBD2	-	CASSLGTSGRIIGELFF	TGTGCCAGCAGCTTGGGGACTAGCGGGAGGATTATCGGGGAGCTGTTTTTT
TRBJ2-7	TRBV10-3	TRBD2	-	CAISPGLPASYEQYF	TGTGCCATCAGCCCGGGACTACCTGCCTCCTACGAGCAGTACTTC
TRBJ1-2	TRBV2	-	-	CASRERVYGYTF	TGTGCCAGCAGAGAGAGAGTCTATGGCTACACCTTC
TRBJ1-3	TRBV5-4	-	-	CASSLGLGGNTIYF	TGTGCCAGCAGCTTAGGACTTGGGGGAAACACCATATATTTT
TRBJ2-1	TRBV4-1	-	-	CASSQEGARNEQFF	TGCGCCAGCAGCCAAGAGGGGGCCCGGAATGAGCAGTTCTTC
TRBJ1-2	TRBV28	-	-	CASSLSQGLNYGYTF	TGTGCCAGCAGTTTATCTCAGGGGTTAAACTATGGCTACACCTTC
TRBJ2-5	TRBV7-2	TRBD2	-	CASSLGERGLAGEIETQYF	TGTGCCAGCAGCTTAGGAGAGAGGGGACTAGCGGGAGAAATAGAGACCCAGTACTTC
TRBJ2-1	TRBV7-9	-	-	CASGGVRYNEQFF	TGTGCCAGCGGAGGAGTTAGGTACAATGAGCAGTTCTTC